This T cell receptor (beta chain) was observed in a study of T cell responses to AZD1222 COVID-19 vaccine. Pooled together were second doses at about 4 or about 12 weeks. Overall study results and limits: Unmutated regions of variants are reportedly targeted by nearly half of spike-specific TCRs. Repertoires were obtained solely post-peak T cell response. Among the donors, most were white British and more were female, and clonal diversity was possibly underestimated.

Trimming took 0 bases from V and 8 from J, leaving 13 bases between them. The germline V gene encodes CDR1 LGHDT and CDR2 YNNKEL (reference sequence). The CDR3 is 14 residues long. A remark on this clone: Its matching antigen is unknown.

TCRdb's table, derived via immunoSEQ multiplex PCR, lists solely in-frame clones and lacks some. Counted here are under 110,000 clones, about 90% occurring once; the ten biggest clones make up 9.5% to 13%. This sequence originates from an adult who received the AZD1222 COVID-19 vaccine. Source: peripheral blood, taken 28 days after the second AZD1222 dose. J is TRBJ1-2 and V is TRBV3-1 (or the pseudogene TRBV3-2), with a possible D match to TRBD1 (5 bases). CDR3 in DNA: TGTGCCAGCAGCCAAGATCACAGGTTTGAGGGCTACACCTTC. Translation gives CASSQDHRFEGYTF.